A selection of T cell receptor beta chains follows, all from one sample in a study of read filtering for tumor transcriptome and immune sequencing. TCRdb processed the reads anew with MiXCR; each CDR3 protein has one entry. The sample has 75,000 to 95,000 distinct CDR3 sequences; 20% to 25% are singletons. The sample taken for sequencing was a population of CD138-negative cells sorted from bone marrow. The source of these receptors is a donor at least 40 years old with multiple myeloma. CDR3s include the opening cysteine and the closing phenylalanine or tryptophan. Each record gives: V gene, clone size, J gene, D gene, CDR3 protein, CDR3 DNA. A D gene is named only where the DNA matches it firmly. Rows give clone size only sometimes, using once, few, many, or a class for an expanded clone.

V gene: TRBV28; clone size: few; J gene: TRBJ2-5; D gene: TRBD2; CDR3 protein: CASSYPRTSGGTQYF; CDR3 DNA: TGTGCCAGCAGTTACCCCCGGACTAGCGGGGGGACCCAGTACTTC
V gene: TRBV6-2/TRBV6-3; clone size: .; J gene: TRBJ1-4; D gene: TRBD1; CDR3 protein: CASSSLGQGQGEKLFF; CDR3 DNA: TGTGCCAGCAGTTCCCTCGGACAGGGGCAAGGTGAAAAACTGTTTTTT
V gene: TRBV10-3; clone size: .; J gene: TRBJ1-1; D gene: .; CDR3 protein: CAISERDSNTEAFF; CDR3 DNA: TGTGCCATCAGTGAGCGGGATTCGAACACTGAAGCTTTCTTT
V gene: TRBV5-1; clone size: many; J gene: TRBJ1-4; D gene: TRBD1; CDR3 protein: CASSHRGREEKLFF; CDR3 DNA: TGCGCCAGCAGCCACAGGGGAAGGGAAGAAAAACTGTTTTTT
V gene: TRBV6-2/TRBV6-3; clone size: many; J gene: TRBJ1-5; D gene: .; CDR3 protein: CASTQRDRGTGSNQPQHF; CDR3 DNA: TGTGCCAGCACCCAAAGAGACCGCGGGACGGGGAGCAATCAGCCCCAGCATTTT
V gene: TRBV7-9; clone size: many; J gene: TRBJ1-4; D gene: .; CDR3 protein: CASSSRATNEKLFF; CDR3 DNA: TGTGCCAGCAGCTCCAGGGCAACTAATGAAAAACTGTTTTTT
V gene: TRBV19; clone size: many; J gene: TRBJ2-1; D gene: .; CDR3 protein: CASSSRGFNEQFF; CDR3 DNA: TGTGCCAGTAGCTCCCGGGGGTTCAATGAGCAGTTCTTC
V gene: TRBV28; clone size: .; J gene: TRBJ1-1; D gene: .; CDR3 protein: CASSVGGATGEAFF; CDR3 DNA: TGTGCCAGCTCCGTCGGGGGGGCTACTGGTGAAGCTTTCTTT
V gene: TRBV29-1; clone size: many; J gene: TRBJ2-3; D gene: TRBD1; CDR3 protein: CSGQGNTDTQYF; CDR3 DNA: TGCAGCGGACAGGGCAACACAGATACGCAGTATTTT
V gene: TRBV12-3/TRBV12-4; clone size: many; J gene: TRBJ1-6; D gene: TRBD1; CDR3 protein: CASTGTGKFTLHF; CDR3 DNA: TGTGCCAGCACCGGGACAGGGAAATTCACCCTCCACTTT
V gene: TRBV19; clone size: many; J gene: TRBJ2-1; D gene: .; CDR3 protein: CASSPAGLPYNEQFF; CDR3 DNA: TGTGCCAGTAGTCCCGCAGGGTTGCCCTACAATGAGCAGTTCTTC
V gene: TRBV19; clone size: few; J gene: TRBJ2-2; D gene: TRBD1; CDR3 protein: CASTDRGYSGELFF; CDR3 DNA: TGTGCCAGTACTGACAGGGGGTATAGCGGGGAGCTGTTTTTT
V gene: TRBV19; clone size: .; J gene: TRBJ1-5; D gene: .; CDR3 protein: CASSKGAGTKPQHF; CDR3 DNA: TGTGCCAGTAGCAAAGGGGCCGGGACGAAGCCCCAGCATTTT
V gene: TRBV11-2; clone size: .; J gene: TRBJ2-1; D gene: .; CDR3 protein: CASSLEGSDSRGERFF; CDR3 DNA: TGTGCCAGCAGCTTAGAGGGCTCGGACTCACGGGGCGAGCGGTTCTTC
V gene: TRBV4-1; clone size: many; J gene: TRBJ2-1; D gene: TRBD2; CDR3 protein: CASSQVVSGGYNEQFF; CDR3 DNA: TGCGCCAGCAGCCAAGTGGTTAGCGGGGGGTACAATGAGCAGTTCTTC
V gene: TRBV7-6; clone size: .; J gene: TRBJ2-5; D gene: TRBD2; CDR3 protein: CASSSGLAGPQETQYF; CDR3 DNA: TGTGCCAGCAGCTCGGGACTAGCGGGGCCCCAAGAGACCCAGTACTTC